This T cell receptor (beta chain) is drawn from a study of identical twins. Unique molecular identifiers were present on the cDNA, which also gained a universal primer site by template switching. In TCRdb, the 5' RACE reads were re-called with MiXCR into one record per CDR3 protein. The repertoire has about 570,000 distinct CDR3 sequences, approximately 9.6% of them found once; the top ten carry around 3%. CDR1 and CDR2 (germline): DFQATT, SNEGSKA (reference sequence). V trimming: 5 bases; J trimming: 6 bases; junction bases outside the gene matches: 7. CDR3 length: 16 residues. General study results and limits: The abundant beta clonotypes from cord blood had fewer insertions, and memory repertoires had none of this. Out-of-frame alpha sequences that twins shared showed excess low generation probability.

Many counts were recorded for this clonotype. What it binds is not known. These data are also associated with another study on yellow fever vaccine responses in identical twins. From that report: Twins' vaccine T cell responses reportedly seemed partly convergent and partly personalized.

The sequenced material came from PBMCs. The rearrangement uses TRBV20-1 and TRBJ2-1; 16 bases are a match to TRBD2. The TCR comes from a woman between 18 and 30 years old in good health. The CDR3 protein is CSAPGTSGGVGNEQFF. The CDR3 nucleotides are TGCAGTGCTCCCGGGACTAGCGGGGGGGTAGGCAATGAGCAGTTCTTC.